These T cell receptor beta chains were read from a single sample in a study of cytomegalovirus exposure and HLA in healthy donors. Method: immunoSEQ multiplex PCR; TCRdb's copy keeps in-frame clones and lacks some. The sample includes more than 90,000 clones, roughly 80% of them seen just once. Sample: PBMCs. Receptors originate from a man in his forties in good health and CMV-seropositive. CDR3s include the opening cysteine and the closing phenylalanine or tryptophan. The D gene is left open where the match is weak. Clone size is not always given. Where it is, it says once, few, many or a class for expanded clones.

j_gene: TRBJ2-2; abundance: NA; v_gene: TRBV27; d_gene: NA; CDR3nt: TGTGCCAGCAGTTTAGGCGTCCAGGGAACCGGGGAGCTGTTTTTT; CDR3aa: CASSLGVQGTGELFF
j_gene: TRBJ2-7; abundance: NA; v_gene: TRBV19; d_gene: TRBD1; CDR3nt: TGTGCCAGTAGTCCTGGGACAGACTACGAGCAGTACTTC; CDR3aa: CASSPGTDYEQYF
j_gene: TRBJ2-7; abundance: NA; v_gene: TRBV2; d_gene: NA; CDR3nt: TGTGCCAGCAGTCTCAACCCGAGAAAGAGCGGAGAGCAGTACTTC; CDR3aa: CASSLNPRKSGEQYF
j_gene: TRBJ2-3; abundance: NA; v_gene: TRBV5-1; d_gene: TRBD2; CDR3nt: TGCGCCAGCAGCCTGGAGGCGGGACTAAGCACAGATACGCAGTATTTT; CDR3aa: CASSLEAGLSTDTQYF
j_gene: TRBJ2-7; abundance: few; v_gene: TRBV2; d_gene: TRBD2; CDR3nt: TGTGCCAGCAGGGGACTAGCGGGGCCCTACGAGCAGTACTTC; CDR3aa: CASRGLAGPYEQYF
j_gene: TRBJ2-7; abundance: NA; v_gene: TRBV4-1; d_gene: TRBD1; CDR3nt: TGCGCCAGCAGCCTCGCTACCGGGACAGGGGCACGCGAGCAGTACTTC; CDR3aa: CASSLATGTGAREQYF
j_gene: TRBJ1-1; abundance: NA; v_gene: TRBV5-4; d_gene: TRBD1; CDR3nt: TGTGCCAGCAGCTCCCAGGGACAGCGGAACACTGAAGCTTTCTTT; CDR3aa: CASSSQGQRNTEAFF
j_gene: TRBJ2-3; abundance: NA; v_gene: TRBV27; d_gene: NA; CDR3nt: TGTGCCAGCCGACAGAGTAGGGACTCTAGTAGCACAGATACGCAGTATTTT; CDR3aa: CASRQSRDSSSTDTQYF
j_gene: TRBJ1-6; abundance: NA; v_gene: TRBV15; d_gene: NA; CDR3nt: TGTGCCACCAGCAGAGACCAGGGGTTCCCCCTCCACTTT; CDR3aa: CATSRDQGFPLHF
j_gene: TRBJ2-2; abundance: NA; v_gene: TRBV6-5; d_gene: TRBD1; CDR3nt: TGTGCCAGCAGTACCCACCGGGACAGCGCCGGGGAGCTGTTTTTT; CDR3aa: CASSTHRDSAGELFF
j_gene: TRBJ1-4; abundance: few; v_gene: TRBV19; d_gene: TRBD1; CDR3nt: TGTGCCAGCCGGGACAGGGGGCTGGAAAAACTGTTTTTT; CDR3aa: CASRDRGLEKLFF
j_gene: TRBJ1-1; abundance: NA; v_gene: TRBV5-3; d_gene: NA; CDR3nt: TGTGCCAGAAGCGACTTCAGGGTCACTGAAGCTTTCTTT; CDR3aa: CARSDFRVTEAFF
j_gene: TRBJ1-5; abundance: NA; v_gene: TRBV2; d_gene: TRBD1; CDR3nt: TGTGCCAGCAGTGATCGAGGGGGCCTGGCTCAGCCCCAGCATTTT; CDR3aa: CASSDRGGLAQPQHF